The 15 T cell receptor beta chains listed next were all sequenced from one sample in a study of cytomegalovirus exposure and HLA in healthy donors. A multiplex PCR was run with 60 Vbeta primers and 13 Jbeta primers. Sequencing was performed with immunoSEQ multiplex PCR; in TCRdb, only in-frame clones are kept and a portion is missing. The sample holds fewer than 150,000 clones, roughly two thirds seen once. The sequenced sample consisted of PBMCs. Receptors originate from a human donor in good health.

The genes are TRBV11-3 and TRBJ2-1; D uncertain. The ends were cut back, 5 bases at V and 5 bases at J, with 10 bases in the middle. Germline loops: CDR1 SGHNT, CDR2 YENEEA. The CDR3 is 13 amino acids. The CDR3 bases are TGTGCCAGCAGCCCAACTACTAACAATGAGCAGTTCTTC. Amino acid sequence: CASSPTTNNEQFF.

In its sample, this clone was seen a few times. The V call is TRBV28, the J call TRBJ1-2; D perhaps matches TRBD1 (5 bases). The length of the CDR3 is 14 residues. Trimming took off 3 bases at V and 7 bases at J, with 15 bases between the two ends. Germline-derived CDR1 and CDR2 are MDHEN and SYDVKM. CDR3 DNA sequence: TGTGCCAGCAGTTTGTATGGGGCACTAAGTGGCTACACCTTC. This encodes CASSLYGALSGYTF.

V and J are TRBV5-1 and TRBJ2-1, with D possibly being TRBD1 (6 bases). The CDR3 runs 15 residues. Germline CDR1 SGHRS, CDR2 YFSETQ. V lost 4 bases and J 6 bases, leaving 17 bases between the germline ends. The CDR3 nucleotides are TGCGCCAGCAGCGTGGGGCCTGGGGGCGTCAATGAGCAGTTCTTC. Amino acids: CASSVGPGGVNEQFF.

J is TRBJ2-4 and V is TRBV4-1; TRBD2 aligns across 9 bases. This CDR3 is 20 amino acids long. CDR1 MGHRA and CDR2 YSYEKL come from the germline V gene. The junction had 15 bases not matched to a gene; V was cut back by 3 bases and J by 0 bases. CDR3 DNA: TGCGCCAGCAGCCAGGCGGGACTAGCCCGGAATCCTATAGCCAAAAACATTCAGTACTTC. Residues: CASSQAGLARNPIAKNIQYF.

This clone was found once. V usage is TRBV5-6 and J usage is TRBJ2-7; 7 bases line up with TRBD1. The CDR3 spans 16 residues. The germline V gene encodes CDR1 SGHDT and CDR2 YYEEEE. V was clipped by 0 bases and J by 6 bases; unmatched bases: 12. CDR3 bases: TGTGCCAGCAGCTTGGCCGGGGTGGCAGGGGGTTCCGAGCAGTACTTC. The encoded protein is CASSLAGVAGGSEQYF.

This chain links TRBV4-1 with TRBJ1-1, with TRBD1 identical over 11 bases. Germline trimming cut 6 bases from V and 11 bases from J; bases unmatched to any gene: 14. Germline assignment: CDR1 MGHRA and CDR2 YSYEKL. The CDR3 contains 15 residues. This CDR3 is CASRIGAGTGGRAFF. The CDR3, as DNA: TGCGCCAGCAGAATCGGGGCCGGGACAGGGGGGCGGGCTTTCTTT.

The chain is built from TRBV27 and TRBJ1-4, with TRBD1 matching 8 bases. The V gene end was trimmed by 5 bases and the J gene end by 5 bases; junction bases not matched to a gene: 4. There are 14 residues in the CDR3. Looked up from germline, CDR1 is MNHEY and CDR2 is SMNVEV (reference sequence). CDR3 DNA sequence: TGTGCCAGCAGTCCAGGGGGCCTGAATGAAAAACTGTTTTTT. This codes for CASSPGGLNEKLFF.

This chain uses TRBV9 with TRBJ2-7; 7 bases are shared with TRBD2. CDR3 size: 14 residues. The germline gives CDR1 SGDLS, CDR2 YYNGEE. Trimming removed 0 bases from V and 6 bases from J; junction bases left unmatched: 6. The DNA of the CDR3 is TGTGCCAGCAGCGTAGGGGTGGGGGGGGGCGAGCAGTACTTC. Protein: CASSVGVGGGEQYF.

This sequence joins TRBV7-8 and TRBJ2-1, with a weak D call TRBD2 (6 bases). The CDR3 spans 15 residues. Germline CDR1 is SGHVS and CDR2 is FQNEAQ. Trimming removed 1 base at V and 6 bases at J, with 13 bases between. CDR3 DNA: TGTGCCAGCAGCTTAGAGTGGGGGGTTGGCAATGAGCAGTTCTTC. Amino acid sequence: CASSLEWGVGNEQFF.

V gene TRBV5-1 combines with J gene TRBJ2-3, with TRBD1 as a possible D gene (6 bases). Germline-derived CDR1 and CDR2 are SGHRS and YFSETQ. V gave up 0 bases and J gave up 2 bases, with 7 bases separating them. The CDR3 runs to 14 residues. The CDR3 loop is CASSLGDNTDTQYF. The CDR3 region has the DNA TGCGCCAGCAGCTTGGGGGACAACACAGATACGCAGTATTTT.

The genes are TRBV11-2 and TRBJ1-2; D is uncertain. V was pared by 5 bases and J by 4 bases, with 5 bases between. The CDR3 totals 11 residues. Per germline, CDR1 SGHAT and CDR2 FQNNGV. The CDR3 is CASSPSYGYTF. The DNA of the CDR3 is TGTGCCAGCAGCCCTTCCTATGGCTACACCTTC.

The rearrangement uses TRBV5-1 and TRBJ2-1; TRBD1 matches 12 bases. V was clipped by 3 bases and J by 8 bases; unmatched bases: 9. Germline loops: CDR1 SGHRS, CDR2 YFSETQ. The CDR3 spans 16 residues. In DNA form, the CDR3 reads TGCGCCAGCAGCTCCCCGGGACAGGGGGCGGTGGATGAGCAGTTCTTC. Protein sequence: CASSSPGQGAVDEQFF.

The chain carries TRBV9 and TRBJ2-7; D gene unclear. V shed 4 bases and J shed 7 bases, with 3 bases lying between them. The length of the CDR3 is 9 residues. Germline CDR1 is SGDLS and CDR2 is YYNGEE. Written as DNA, the CDR3 is TGTGCCAGCAGCCCGGAGCAGTACTTC. It translates to CASSPEQYF.

The rearrangement uses TRBV5-1 and TRBJ1-1, with 9 bases aligning to TRBD1. Germline V gives CDR1 SGHRS, CDR2 YFSETQ. CDR3 size: 17 residues. The trim removed 0 bases at V and 2 bases at J, leaving 8 bases unmatched. The CDR3 spells CASSLDNRGQKNTEAFF. CDR3 coding DNA: TGCGCCAGCAGCTTGGATAACAGGGGGCAGAAAAACACTGAAGCTTTCTTT.

The CDR3 bases are TGTGCCAGCAGCGTGACCCAGGCTATGAACACTGAAGCTTTCTTT. Its protein is CASSVTQAMNTEAFF. The chain uses TRBV9 and TRBJ1-1; D unresolved. The CDR3 consists of 15 residues. Per germline, CDR1 SGDLS and CDR2 YYNGEE. Deletions cut 2 bases from V and 0 bases from J, with 11 bases between.